The T cell receptor beta chain described here comes from a study of T cells in Graves' hyperthyroidism and ophthalmopathy. Overall study: Sampling of peripheral blood happened at initial diagnosis, prior to any treatment. The study, taken as a whole, reports: In blood, most of the thyroid clonotypes expanded above 0.001 were also present. Prediction of ophthalmopathy progression came a median 6.5 months pre-onset.

The V and J ends lost 2 bases and 5 bases respectively, with 9 bases between them. This CDR3 region has 14 residues. There were TCR beta CDR3 regions amplified from RNA transcripts. The TCR CDR3 was amplified in a first-round RT-PCR using the HTBI primer set. A single record per CDR3 protein comes from TCRdb applying MiXCR to the multiplex PCR reads. The sample lists about 610,000 distinct CDR3 sequences, under 15% occurring once. In this sample, this clonotype turned up many times. No antigen is known for it. This chain joins TRBV12-3 or TRBV12-4 and TRBJ2-2, with D perhaps matching TRBD1 (5 bases). The sample taken for sequencing was blood. This TCR was sampled from a middle-aged woman with Graves' ophthalmopathy. CDR3 nucleotide sequence: TGTGCCAGCAGTTTACAGGGTCGGACCGGGGAGCTGTTTTTT. It encodes CASSLQGRTGELFF.